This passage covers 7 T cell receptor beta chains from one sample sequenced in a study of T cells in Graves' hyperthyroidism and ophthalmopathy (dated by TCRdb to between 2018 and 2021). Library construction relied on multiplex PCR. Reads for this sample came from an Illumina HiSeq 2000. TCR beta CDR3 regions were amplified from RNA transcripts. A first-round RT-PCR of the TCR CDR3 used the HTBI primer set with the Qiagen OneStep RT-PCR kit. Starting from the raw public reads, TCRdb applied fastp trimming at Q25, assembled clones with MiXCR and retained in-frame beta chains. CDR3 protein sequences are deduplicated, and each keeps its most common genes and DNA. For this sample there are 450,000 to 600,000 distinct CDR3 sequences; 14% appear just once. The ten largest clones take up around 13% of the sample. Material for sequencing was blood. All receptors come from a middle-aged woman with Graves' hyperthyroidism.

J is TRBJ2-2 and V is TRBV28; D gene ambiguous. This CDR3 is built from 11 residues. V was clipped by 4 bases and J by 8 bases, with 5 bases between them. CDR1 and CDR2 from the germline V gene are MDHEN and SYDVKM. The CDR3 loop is CASSSLGELFF. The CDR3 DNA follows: TGTGCCAGCAGTTCCTTAGGGGAGCTGTTTTTT. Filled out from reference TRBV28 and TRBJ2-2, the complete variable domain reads DVKVTQSSRYLVKRTGEKVFLECVQDMDHENMFWYRQDPGLGLRLIYFSYDVKMKEKGDIPEGYSVSREKKERFSLILESASTNQTSMYLCASSSLGELFFGEGSRLTVL.

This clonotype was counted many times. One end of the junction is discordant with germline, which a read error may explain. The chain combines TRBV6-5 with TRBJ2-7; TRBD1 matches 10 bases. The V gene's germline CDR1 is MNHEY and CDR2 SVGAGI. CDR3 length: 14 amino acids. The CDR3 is CASSYGQGAYEQYF. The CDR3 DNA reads TGCGCCAGCAGTTACGGACAGGGGGCCTACGAGCAGTACTTC.

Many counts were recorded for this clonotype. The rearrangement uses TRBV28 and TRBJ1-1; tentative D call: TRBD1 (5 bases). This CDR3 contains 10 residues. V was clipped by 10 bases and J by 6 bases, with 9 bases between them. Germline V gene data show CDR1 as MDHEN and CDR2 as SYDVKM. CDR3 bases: TGTGCCACCAGGGCCCCTGAAGCTTTCTTT. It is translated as CATRAPEAFF.

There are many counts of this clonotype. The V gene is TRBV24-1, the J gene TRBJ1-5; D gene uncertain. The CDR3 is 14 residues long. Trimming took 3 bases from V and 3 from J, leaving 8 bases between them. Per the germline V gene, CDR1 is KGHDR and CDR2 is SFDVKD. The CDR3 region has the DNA TGTGCCACCAGTGATGCAGGAAACAATCAGCCCCAGCATTTT. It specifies CATSDAGNNQPQHF.

CDR3 DNA sequence: TGTGCCAGCAGCCAAGGGGGGTGGAATAATTCACCCCTCCACTTT. Translation gives CASSQGGWNNSPLHF. The J gene is TRBJ1-6, the V gene TRBV3-1; D possibly corresponds to TRBD1 (5 bases). In germline, CDR1 is LGHDT, CDR2 YNNKEL (reference sequence). V was clipped by 1 base and J by 5 bases, with 9 bases between them. This CDR3 is built from 15 residues. The variable domain in full, with the rest retrieved from reference TRBV3-1 and TRBJ1-6, is DTAVSQTPKYLVTQMGNDKSIKCEQNLGHDTMYWYKQDSKKFLKIMFSYNNKELIINETVPNRFSPKSPDKAHLNLHINSLELGDSAVYFCASSQGGWNNSPLHFGNGTRLTVT.

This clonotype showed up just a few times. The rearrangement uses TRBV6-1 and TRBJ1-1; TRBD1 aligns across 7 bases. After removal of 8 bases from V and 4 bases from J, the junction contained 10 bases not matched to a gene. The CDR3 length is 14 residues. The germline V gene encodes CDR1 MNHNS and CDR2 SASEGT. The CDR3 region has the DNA TGTGCCAGCGGGAATACAGGGGCGCGCACTGAAGCTTTCTTT. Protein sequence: CASGNTGARTEAFF.

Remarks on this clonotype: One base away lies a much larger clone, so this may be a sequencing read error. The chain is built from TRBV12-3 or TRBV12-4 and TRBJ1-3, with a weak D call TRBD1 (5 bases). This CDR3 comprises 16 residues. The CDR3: CAGSSRQTFSGNTIYF. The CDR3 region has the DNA TGTGCCGGCAGTTCCCGACAGACCTTCTCTGGAAACACCATATATTTT.